These 25 T cell receptor beta chains were all obtained from the same sample, sequenced in a study of tumor and adjacent non-tumor tissue in lung cancer. Three rounds of nested PCR, following a modified ARM-PCR protocol, produced the TCRbeta library. Each CDR3 protein gets one entry after TCRdb re-called the multiplex PCR reads with MiXCR. The sample has fewer than 120,000 distinct CDR3 sequences, under 90% seen once. RNA was extracted from bulk tissue without any cell sorting. Sequenced input: lung tumor tissue. Receptor source: a man between 65 and 85 years old with non-small cell lung cancer.

At least ten counts were recorded for this clonotype. The chain combines TRBV28 with TRBJ1-2, with unresolved D. The germline V gene encodes CDR1 MDHEN and CDR2 SYDVKM. This CDR3 region has 11 residues. The V and J ends lost 6 bases and 2 bases respectively, with 4 bases between them. CDR3 sequence (DNA): TGTGCCAGCAGAAAAAACTATGGCTACACCTTC. Protein: CASRKNYGYTF.

Notes on this clonotype: At one of its ends the junction is not consistent with the germline gene, which may arise from a read error. The chain carries TRBV7-8 and TRBJ1-2; D possibly corresponds to TRBD1 (5 bases). CDR3 length: 17 residues. Germline V gene data show CDR1 as SGHVS and CDR2 as FQNEAQ. The CDR3 region is CGSSSHKLGTDIYGYTF. DNA of the CDR3: TGTGGCAGCAGCTCCCATAAGTTGGGGACGGATATTTATGGCTACACCTTC.

This clonotype came up many times. The rearrangement uses TRBV27 and TRBJ2-7; 8 bases are a match to TRBD1. Germline V gives CDR1 MNHEY, CDR2 SMNVEV (reference sequence). This CDR3 comprises 15 residues. With 4 bases clipped from V and 4 bases from J, the junction kept 9 bases outside the gene matches. CDR3 nucleotide sequence: TGTGCCAGCAGTTCAGGGACAGGTTTGAGTTACGAGCAGTACTTC. Protein sequence: CASSSGTGLSYEQYF.

This sequence joins TRBV11-2 and TRBJ2-1, with D perhaps being TRBD1 or TRBD2 (7 bases each). The germline V and J ends were trimmed by 7 bases and 5 bases, with 18 bases remaining between them. This CDR3 region has 15 residues. Per germline, CDR1 SGHAT and CDR2 FQNNGV. Here the CDR3 reads CASNPETGRDNEQFF. The DNA for the CDR3 is TGTGCCAGCAACCCTGAGACAGGGAGGGACAATGAGCAGTTCTTC.

Concerning this clonotype: This could be a read error, since a much larger clone is one nucleotide away. The V call is TRBV10-3, the J call TRBJ2-7; 9 nucleotides agree with TRBD1. Germline V gives CDR1 ENHRY, CDR2 SYGVKD. There are 14 residues in the CDR3. The V segment lost 4 bases and the J segment 6 bases; nucleotides outside the gene matches: 7. The CDR3 DNA reads as TGTGCCATCAGTGCGGACAGGGGAGGATCCGAGCAGTACTTC. Protein: CAISADRGGSEQYF.

V and J are TRBV4-1 and TRBJ2-7, with D possibly being TRBD2 (6 bases). The CDR3 is made up of 14 amino acids. Germline assignment: CDR1 MGHRA and CDR2 YSYEKL. The CDR3 region has the DNA TGCTCTAGCAGTCTTCGGGAGAGGAACTACGAGCAGTACTTC. Translation gives CSSSLRERNYEQYF.

In the case of this clonotype: An end of the junction differs from the germline gene, which may be a read error. The chain is built from TRBV4-2 and TRBJ2-2; 7 nucleotides match TRBD2. The CDR3 extends over 17 amino acids. Looked up from germline, CDR1 is LGHNA and CDR2 is YNFKEQ. The CDR3, as DNA: TGTGTCAGCAGCCAAGTTGAGGTAGCGGGGAACACCGGGGAGCTGTTTTTT. Translated, it gives CVSSQVEVAGNTGELFF.

Concerning this clonotype: Just one base apart from a much larger clone, this may be a read error. The genes are TRBV27 and TRBJ1-4, with 9 nucleotides matching TRBD1. Germline V gene lookup returns CDR1 MNHEY and CDR2 SMNVEV (reference sequence). The CDR3 spans 16 residues. Here the CDR3 DNA reads TGTGTCAGCAGTCCAGGACAGGGGAGGTCTAATGAAAAACTGTTTTTT. Translating gives CVSSPGQGRSNEKLFF.

For this clonotype: One end of the junction varies from germline; a read error may be responsible. The genes are TRBV6-1 and TRBJ2-2; weak D call: TRBD2 (5 bases). The germline V gene encodes CDR1 MNHNS and CDR2 SASEGT. The CDR3 contains 15 residues. The CDR3 loop is CASMTGLEHTRELFF. As DNA, the CDR3 is TGTGCCAGCATGACGGGGTTGGAACACACCAGGGAGCTGTTTTTT.

To note about this clonotype: One junction end disagrees with the germline gene, perhaps due to a read error. This CDR3 reads CVSRDATNEKLFF. CDR3 sequence (DNA): TGCGTCAGCAGGGATGCAACTAATGAAAAATTGTTTTTT. The chain couples TRBV5-1 to TRBJ1-4; a weak D match, TRBD1 (5 bases). The germline gives CDR1 SGHRS, CDR2 YFSETQ. The CDR3 runs 13 residues.

CDR3 sequence: CASSQGQDINEQYF. CDR3 DNA sequence: TGTGCCAGCAGCCAAGGACAGGATATCAACGAGCAGTACTTC. The chain has TRBV4-2 and TRBJ2-7; possible D gene TRBD1, 6 bases. With 1 base removed from V and 5 bases from J, the gap between germline ends came to 12 bases. Germline CDR1 is LGHNA and CDR2 is YNFKEQ. The CDR3 contains 14 residues.

As for this clonotype: Mismatch with germline at one junction end may stem from a read error. The V and J genes are TRBV11-2 and TRBJ2-7; no clear D. The germline gives CDR1 SGHAT, CDR2 FQNNGV. CDR3 length: 14 residues. The DNA of the CDR3 is TGTGCCAGCATCTTAGAGGTCAGATCCTACCAGCAGTACTTC. Encoded protein: CASILEVRSYQQYF. Looking up the rest from reference TRBV11-2 and TRBJ2-7 gives the full variable domain: EAGVAQSPRYKIIEKRQSVAFWCNPISGHATLYWYQQILGQGPKLLIQFQNNGVVDDSQLPKDRFSAERLKGVDSTLKIQPAKLEDSAVYLCASILEVRSYQQYFGPGTRLTVT.

With regard to this clonotype: The DNA is left out, because the CDR3 cannot be placed on it with certainty; the CDR3 is given as TCRdb lists it. V gene TRBV29-1 combines with J gene TRBJ2-2; TRBD1 was called by the table and not checked on the DNA. The germline V gene encodes CDR1 SQVTM and CDR2 ANQGSEA. The CDR3 numbers 13 amino acids, ends counted. The CDR3: CSVGQGANTGAVF.

To note about this clonotype: Germline is not matched at one junction end, which may reflect a read error. CDR3 in DNA: TGTGCCAGCAGTTTAGGATCGGGGCCGGACACCCAGTACTTC. Protein: CASSLGSGPDTQYF. This chain links TRBV7-8 with TRBJ2-5, with D perhaps TRBD1 or TRBD2 (5 bases each). The CDR3 extends over 14 amino acids. Germline V CDR1 and CDR2: SGHVS, FQNEAQ.

On this clonotype: Without the conserved terminal phenylalanine or tryptophan, this CDR3 likely stems from a read error. The chain couples TRBV29-1 to TRBJ2-5, with D tentatively TRBD2 (5 bases). This CDR3 comprises 16 residues. The germline CDR1 and CDR2 sequences are SQVTM and ANQGSEA. CDR3 sequence: CSAKSYLQAGQEAQYL. In DNA, the CDR3 is TGCAGCGCCAAGTCCTACCTCCAGGCGGGTCAAGAGGCCCAGTACTTA.

About this clonotype itself: A junction end diverges from the germline sequence, so it may reflect a read error. The chain recombines TRBV6-2 or TRBV6-3 with TRBJ2-3, with no clear D. CDR3 size: 17 residues. Germline CDR1 and CDR2: MNHEY and SVGEGT. The CDR3 loop is CASSYLMRVGHQDTQYF. Written as DNA, the CDR3 is TGCGCCAGCAGTTACCTGATGAGAGTAGGCCACCAGGATACGCAGTATTTT.

For this clonotype: Likely a read error: the CDR3 ends without its conserved phenylalanine or tryptophan. The DNA is omitted, as the CDR3 cannot be located on it reliably, and the CDR3 follows TCRdb's listing. The genes are TRBV11-1 and TRBJ1-1; whether TRBD1, the table's D call, matches the DNA was not checked. The CDR3 region is 16 residues in length, termini included. Germline values: CDR1 SGHAT, CDR2 FQDESV (reference sequence). CDR3 in amino acids: CACSLKTGWMNTEAFV.

For this clonotype: A read error is possible here, since a much larger clone lies one base away. The genes are TRBV18 and TRBJ2-7; TRBD1 aligns across 8 bases. This CDR3 has 14 residues. The germline V gene has CDR1 KGHSH and CDR2 LQKENI. Trimming cost V 5 bases and J 7 bases; bases outside gene matches: 10. The CDR3 is CASSIRQGLKEQYF. The DNA for the CDR3 is TGTGCCAGCTCAATCCGACAGGGGCTGAAAGAGCAGTACTTC.

The chain employs TRBV6-1 and TRBJ2-7; 9 bases are a match to TRBD1. CDR3 length: 13 residues. With V trimmed by 10 bases and J by 5 bases, 9 bases remained unmatched. From germline, CDR1 is MNHNS and CDR2 SASEGT. As DNA, the CDR3 is TGTGCCACCACGGGGGACAGGGTCCACGAGCAGTACTTC. It translates to CATTGDRVHEQYF.

Regarding this clonotype: A read error may account for a junction end that differs from germline. J is TRBJ1-2 and V is TRBV6-1; 10 bases fit TRBD1. The CDR3 runs to 16 residues. Germline values: CDR1 MNHNS, CDR2 SASEGT. The CDR3 coding sequence is TGTGCCAGCACCGTAGACAGGGGGCGAATTAACTATGGATACATCTTC. Residues: CASTVDRGRINYGYIF.

In regard to this clonotype: This clone may be a read error of a much larger clone one base away. The chain links TRBV9 to TRBJ1-4; D call uncertain. The length of the CDR3 is 14 residues. CDR1 is SGDLS, CDR2 YYNGEE, per germline. CDR3 loop: CSSSRAPPREKLFF. CDR3 in DNA: TGTTCCAGCAGCCGGGCCCCACCGAGGGAAAAACTGTTTTTT. The full variable domain, rest sourced from reference TRBV9 and TRBJ1-4, is DSGVTQTPKHLITATGQRVTLRCSPRSGDLSVYWYQQSLDQGLQFLIQYYNGEERAKGNILERFSAQQFPDLHSELNLSSLELGDSALYFCSSSRAPPREKLFFGSGTQLSVL.

For this clonotype: The junction does not match germline at one end; this may be a read error. The chain has TRBV29-1 and TRBJ1-4; tentative D call: TRBD1 (6 bases). Germline lookup yields CDR1 SQVTM and CDR2 ANQGSEA. The length of the CDR3 is 14 residues. CDR3 in DNA: TGCAACGCATTGGGGGCAACAACTAATGAAAAACCGTTTTTT. Encoded protein: CNALGATTNEKPFF.

A word on this clonotype: At one boundary the junction diverges from the germline segment, which might be a read error. This chain uses TRBV5-5 with TRBJ2-7; D gene uncertain. CDR1 SGHKS and CDR2 YYEKEE come from the germline V gene (reference sequence). The CDR3 sequence is 12 residues long. CDR3 residues: CASSFVNYEQYF. In DNA form, the CDR3 reads TGTGCCAGCAGCTTCGTTAACTACGAGCAGTACTTT.

Turning to this clonotype: The junction does not match germline at one end; this may be a read error. The genes are TRBV10-2 and TRBJ2-5; 9 positions match TRBD1. CDR1 WSHSY and CDR2 SAAADI come from the germline V gene. This CDR3 contains 15 residues. The CDR3 bases are TGCGCCAGTGGAGATATGGGACAGGGAGAAGATACCCAGTACTTC. The encoded protein is CASGDMGQGEDTQYF.

The chain employs TRBV6-5 and TRBJ2-7, with TRBD2 matching 8 bases. CDR1 is MNHEY and CDR2 is SVGAGI in the germline V gene. The CDR3 totals 16 residues. With 3 bases clipped from V and 10 bases from J, the junction kept 17 bases outside the gene matches. CDR3 sequence (DNA): TGTGCCAGCAGTTATTTTTTGGGGACTAGGGCTACCGAACAGTACTTC. It specifies CASSYFLGTRATEQYF.